This record covers a single TCR beta chain. The antigen it recognizes is unknown. The record has no base qualities; no much larger clone is one base away. The germline V gene gives CDR1 as SGHTA and CDR2 as FQGTGA. Relative to germline, V is missing 4 bases and J is missing 7 bases, with 19 bases of the junction outside any gene match. Spanning cysteine to phenylalanine, the CDR3 consists of 18 amino acids. Only the CDR3 DNA is retained, 54 bases long and in frame from the first base. Each collaborating institution followed its own protocols to collect whole blood in K2EDTA tubes. For TCRbeta analysis, collaborators shipped samples as frozen whole blood, isolated PBMCs, or DNA extracted from either of those sample types. The data belong to a study of blood T cell repertoires in COVID-19 (dated by TCRdb to 2018 to 2021). About the full investigation: Samples covering the acute and convalescent phases of COVID-19 were provided by collaborators in the United States, Italy and Spain. The material from the prospective study consisted of cDNA or gDNA derived from T cells, B-cell-depleted T cells, or PBMCs. Deeply sampled blood TCRbeta repertoires from subjects exposed to, actively infected with, or recovered from COVID-19 were included in the dataset. The repertoires were released in a freely available public database meant as a resource for research on the immune response to SARS-CoV-2. Samples came from the ongoing ImmuneRACE study (first 160 participants) plus 1,254 subjects from 6 global collaborators. The sample metadata nearly always contained a de-identified subject ID, COVID-19 status, age in years and sex. Where HLA class I and class II types were available, the types were taken from metadata supplied by the sample provider, not from assay-based typing.

On the study overall, not on this receptor specifically: The quantity of clinical and demographic metadata differed by source and by participant and was supplied without curation.

The immunoSEQ Assay, a bias-controlled multiplex PCR, was used to amplify TCRbeta CDR3 regions from genomic DNA. The published analysis was carried out like this. Within the assay, amplification of reference gene primers was used to estimate how many nucleated cells each sample contained. Sequence reads were collapsed and filtered to measure the absolute abundance of every unique TCRbeta CDR3 rearrangement. For each sample, productive Simpson clonality was calculated as the square root of Simpson's diversity index over productive rearrangements. TCRdb mirrors the immuneACCESS table, restricted to in-frame sequences. Some clones are absent from its copies; in checked studies, under half trace to an unresolved V gene, and the reason for the others is unknown. V, J and clone size are those of that table, while D and trimming were read from the DNA. The sample table holds 300,000 to 400,000 clones, of which about four fifths were seen once. The ten top clones hold approximately 3.1% of the sample.

This chain joins TRBV7-3 to TRBJ2-1; 7 central nucleotides agree with TRBD2. The sequence was collected from a man aged 25-45 years with active or convalescent COVID-19. Input material: peripheral blood. The DNA sequence is as follows: TGTGCCAGCAGCTCCCTGGGGTCGGGAGGACTGTGGTCGAATGAGCAGTTCTTC. This translates into CASSSLGSGGLWSNEQFF.